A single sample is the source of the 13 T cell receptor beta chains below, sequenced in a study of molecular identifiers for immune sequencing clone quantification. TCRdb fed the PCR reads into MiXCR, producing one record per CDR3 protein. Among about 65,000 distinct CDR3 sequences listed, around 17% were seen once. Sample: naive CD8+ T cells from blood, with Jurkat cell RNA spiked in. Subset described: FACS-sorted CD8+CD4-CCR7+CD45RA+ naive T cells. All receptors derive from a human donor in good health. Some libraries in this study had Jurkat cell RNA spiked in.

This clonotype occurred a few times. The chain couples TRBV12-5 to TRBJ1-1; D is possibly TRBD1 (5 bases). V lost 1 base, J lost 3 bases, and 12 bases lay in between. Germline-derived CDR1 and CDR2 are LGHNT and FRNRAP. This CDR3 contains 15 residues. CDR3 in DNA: TGTGCTAGTGGTTTGGCAGCGGGGGGTTACACTGAAGCTTTCTTT. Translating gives CASGLAAGGYTEAFF.

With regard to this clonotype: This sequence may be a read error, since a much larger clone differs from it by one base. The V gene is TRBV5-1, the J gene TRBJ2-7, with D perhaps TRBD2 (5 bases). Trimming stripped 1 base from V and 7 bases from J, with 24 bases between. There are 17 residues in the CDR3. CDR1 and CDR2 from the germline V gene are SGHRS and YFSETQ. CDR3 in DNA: TGCGCCAGCAGCTTGAGTCCTAGCCGGCCGTTTGTTGGGGAGCAGTACTTC. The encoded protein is CASSLSPSRPFVGEQYF.

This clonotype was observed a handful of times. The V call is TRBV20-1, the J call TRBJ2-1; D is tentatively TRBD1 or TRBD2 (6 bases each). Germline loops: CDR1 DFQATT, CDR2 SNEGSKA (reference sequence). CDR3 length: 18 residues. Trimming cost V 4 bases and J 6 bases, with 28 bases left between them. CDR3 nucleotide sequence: TGCAGTGCTACGGACAGTGTTGGGCGGGTCGGGGGCGGCAATGAGCAGTTCTTC. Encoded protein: CSATDSVGRVGGGNEQFF.

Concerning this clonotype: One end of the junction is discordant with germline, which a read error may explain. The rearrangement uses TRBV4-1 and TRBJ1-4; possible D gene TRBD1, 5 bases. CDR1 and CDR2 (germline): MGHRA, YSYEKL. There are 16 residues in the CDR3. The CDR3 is CASSPRQSRTNEKLVF. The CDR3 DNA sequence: TGCGCCAGCAGCCCACGACAGTCCAGGACGAATGAAAAACTGGTTTTT.

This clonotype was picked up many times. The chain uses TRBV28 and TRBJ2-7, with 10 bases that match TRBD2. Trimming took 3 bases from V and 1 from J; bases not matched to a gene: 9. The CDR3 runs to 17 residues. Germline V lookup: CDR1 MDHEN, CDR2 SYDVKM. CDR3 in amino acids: CASSFGLAGVSSYEQYF. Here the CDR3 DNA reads TGTGCCAGCAGTTTTGGGCTAGCGGGAGTTTCGTCCTACGAGCAGTACTTC.

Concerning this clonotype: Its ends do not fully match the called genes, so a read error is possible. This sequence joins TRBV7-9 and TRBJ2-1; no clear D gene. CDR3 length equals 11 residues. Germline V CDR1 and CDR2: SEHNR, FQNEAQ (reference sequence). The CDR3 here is CASSVAPEQFF. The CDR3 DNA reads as TGTGCCAGCAGCGTAGCCCCTGAGCAGTTCTTC.

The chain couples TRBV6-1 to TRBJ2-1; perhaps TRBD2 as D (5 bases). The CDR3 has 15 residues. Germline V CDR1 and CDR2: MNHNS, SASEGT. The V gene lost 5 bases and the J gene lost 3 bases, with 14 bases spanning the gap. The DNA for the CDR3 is TGTGCCAGCAGTCGGAGCGGAGGAGACTACAATGAGCAGTTCTTC. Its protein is CASSRSGGDYNEQFF.

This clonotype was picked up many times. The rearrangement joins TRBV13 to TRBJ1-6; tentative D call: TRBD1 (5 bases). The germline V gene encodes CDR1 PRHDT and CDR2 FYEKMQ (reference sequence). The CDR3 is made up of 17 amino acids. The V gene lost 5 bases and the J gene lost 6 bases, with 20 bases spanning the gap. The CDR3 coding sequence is TGTGCCAGCAGCCCGCCCGCTCCTGGGGCCGGTAATTCACCCCTCCACTTT. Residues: CASSPPAPGAGNSPLHF.

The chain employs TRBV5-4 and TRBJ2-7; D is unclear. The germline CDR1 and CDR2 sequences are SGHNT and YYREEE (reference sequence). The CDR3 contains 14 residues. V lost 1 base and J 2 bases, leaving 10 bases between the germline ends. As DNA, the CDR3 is TGTGCCAGCAGCTTGAGCGAAAAAGCCTACGAGCAGTACTTC. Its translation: CASSLSEKAYEQYF.

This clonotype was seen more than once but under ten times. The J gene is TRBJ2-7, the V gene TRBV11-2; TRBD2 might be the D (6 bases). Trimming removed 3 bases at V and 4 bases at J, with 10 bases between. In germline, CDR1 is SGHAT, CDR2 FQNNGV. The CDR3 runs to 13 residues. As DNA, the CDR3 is TGTGCCAGCAGCTTCGGGGGAAGGTACGAGCAGTACTTC. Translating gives CASSFGGRYEQYF.

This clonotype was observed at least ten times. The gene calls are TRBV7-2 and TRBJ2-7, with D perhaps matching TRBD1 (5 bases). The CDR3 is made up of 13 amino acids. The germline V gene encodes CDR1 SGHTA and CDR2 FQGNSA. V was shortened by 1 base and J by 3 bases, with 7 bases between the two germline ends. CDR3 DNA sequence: TGTGCCAGCAGCTTAGGGACACGCTACGAGCAGTACTTC. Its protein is CASSLGTRYEQYF. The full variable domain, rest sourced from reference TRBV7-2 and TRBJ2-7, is GAGVSQSPSNKVTEKGKDVELRCDPISGHTALYWYRQSLGQGLEFLIYFQGNSAPDKSGLPSDRFSAERTGGSVSTLTIQRTQQEDSAVYLCASSLGTRYEQYFGPGTRLTVT.

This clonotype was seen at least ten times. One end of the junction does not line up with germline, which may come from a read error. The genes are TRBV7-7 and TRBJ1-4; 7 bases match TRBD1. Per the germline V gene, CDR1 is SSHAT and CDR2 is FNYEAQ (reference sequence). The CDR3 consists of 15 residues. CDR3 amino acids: CASSYHRGEDEKLFF. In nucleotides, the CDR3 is TGTGCTAGCAGCTACCACAGGGGCGAAGATGAAAAACTGTTTTTT.

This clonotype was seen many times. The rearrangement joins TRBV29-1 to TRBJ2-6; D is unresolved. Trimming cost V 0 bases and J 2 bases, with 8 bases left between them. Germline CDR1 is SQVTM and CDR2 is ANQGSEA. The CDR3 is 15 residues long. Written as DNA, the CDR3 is TGCAGCGTTGAAGATCCCAGACCTGGGGCCAACGTCCTGACTTTC. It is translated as CSVEDPRPGANVLTF.